The sequence of this T cell receptor (beta chain) was determined in a study of blood T cell repertoires in COVID-19. For the study at large: COVID-19 samples from acute and convalescent phases originated in the United States, Italy and Spain. T cells, B-cell-depleted T cells, or PBMCs supplied cDNA or gDNA.

Germline values: CDR1 SGHDT, CDR2 YYEEEE. With V trimmed by 1 base and J by 11 bases, 10 bases remained unmatched. This CDR3 is built from 14 residues. Original processing notes: Amplification with reference gene primers provided the estimates of nucleated cell counts. Method: immunoSEQ multiplex PCR; TCRdb's copy keeps in-frame clones and lacks some. The V and J calls and the clone size are those of that table, but D and trimming were determined from the DNA. Of about 160,000 clones in the sample, about 85% were seen once. The specimen was peripheral blood. The origin of this receptor is a man aged 40-49 years with acute or convalescent COVID-19. The chain combines TRBV5-6 with TRBJ1-1; 8 bases match TRBD1. The CDR3 nucleotides are TGTGCCAGCAGCTTGAGTTGGGGACAGGACGGGGCTTTCTTT. Translation: CASSLSWGQDGAFF.